The present entry profiles one TCR beta chain with its context. Antigen specificity is unknown. These data are taken from a study of T-cell memory formation after mild COVID-19. Barcoded TCR alpha and TCR beta cDNA libraries with UMIs came from 5'RACE using constant-segment primers. TCRdb reprocessed the 5' RACE reads via MiXCR and lists one record per CDR3 protein. The sample has 450,000 to 700,000 distinct CDR3 sequences; 15% to 20% are singletons. Study results and caveats: Cross-reactive memory appears to have joined, as suggested by some responding clones showing up in pre-infection memory. Second-wave clones peaking on day 37 lacked confirmed SARS-CoV-2 specificity.

CDR3 length: 12 amino acids. Germline loops: CDR1 MNHNY, CDR2 SVGAGI (reference sequence). Trimming pared 6 bases from V and 6 bases from J, leaving 8 bases between. Sequenced input: PBMCs or a T cell subset sorted from them (not recorded which). The source is an adult woman who had mild COVID-19 (a few samples of this study predate the infection). Cell type and time point are not known. This chain links TRBV6-6 with TRBJ2-2; D remains unclear. The DNA for the CDR3 is TGTGCCAGCAGAAACGGCGCCGGGGAGCTGTTTTTT. Translated: CASRNGAGELFF.